This T cell receptor (beta chain) was captured by sequencing in a study of cytomegalovirus exposure and HLA in healthy donors. Study details: In a later analysis, the roughly 130 validation repertoires were reported to have used the same platform as the roughly 600 first-cohort repertoires. Whole-study results and caveats: There were a few CMV-associated chains whose specificity for CMV antigens was confirmed in vitro.

Germline assignment: CDR1 ENHRY and CDR2 SYGVKD. V lost 2 bases and J lost 3; bases outside the gene matches: 6. CDR3 length: 17 amino acids. While the first cohort had some 700 subjects, the donors belonged to the separate validation cohort of roughly 120 subjects. Note on this clone: The target antigen is unknown.

Some clones are missing from TCRdb's copy, which holds only in-frame ones; the method was immunoSEQ multiplex PCR. The data show some 64,000 clones, around 97% seen once. Sequencing was done on a sample of PBMCs. The chain joins TRBV10-3 to TRBJ2-3; TRBD2 aligns across 12 bases. The receptor's source is a woman between 18 and 30 years old in good health and CMV-seropositive. Here the CDR3 reads CAISEARLAGATDTQYF. The CDR3 coding sequence is TGTGCCATCAGTGAGGCCCGACTAGCGGGAGCGACAGATACGCAGTATTTT.